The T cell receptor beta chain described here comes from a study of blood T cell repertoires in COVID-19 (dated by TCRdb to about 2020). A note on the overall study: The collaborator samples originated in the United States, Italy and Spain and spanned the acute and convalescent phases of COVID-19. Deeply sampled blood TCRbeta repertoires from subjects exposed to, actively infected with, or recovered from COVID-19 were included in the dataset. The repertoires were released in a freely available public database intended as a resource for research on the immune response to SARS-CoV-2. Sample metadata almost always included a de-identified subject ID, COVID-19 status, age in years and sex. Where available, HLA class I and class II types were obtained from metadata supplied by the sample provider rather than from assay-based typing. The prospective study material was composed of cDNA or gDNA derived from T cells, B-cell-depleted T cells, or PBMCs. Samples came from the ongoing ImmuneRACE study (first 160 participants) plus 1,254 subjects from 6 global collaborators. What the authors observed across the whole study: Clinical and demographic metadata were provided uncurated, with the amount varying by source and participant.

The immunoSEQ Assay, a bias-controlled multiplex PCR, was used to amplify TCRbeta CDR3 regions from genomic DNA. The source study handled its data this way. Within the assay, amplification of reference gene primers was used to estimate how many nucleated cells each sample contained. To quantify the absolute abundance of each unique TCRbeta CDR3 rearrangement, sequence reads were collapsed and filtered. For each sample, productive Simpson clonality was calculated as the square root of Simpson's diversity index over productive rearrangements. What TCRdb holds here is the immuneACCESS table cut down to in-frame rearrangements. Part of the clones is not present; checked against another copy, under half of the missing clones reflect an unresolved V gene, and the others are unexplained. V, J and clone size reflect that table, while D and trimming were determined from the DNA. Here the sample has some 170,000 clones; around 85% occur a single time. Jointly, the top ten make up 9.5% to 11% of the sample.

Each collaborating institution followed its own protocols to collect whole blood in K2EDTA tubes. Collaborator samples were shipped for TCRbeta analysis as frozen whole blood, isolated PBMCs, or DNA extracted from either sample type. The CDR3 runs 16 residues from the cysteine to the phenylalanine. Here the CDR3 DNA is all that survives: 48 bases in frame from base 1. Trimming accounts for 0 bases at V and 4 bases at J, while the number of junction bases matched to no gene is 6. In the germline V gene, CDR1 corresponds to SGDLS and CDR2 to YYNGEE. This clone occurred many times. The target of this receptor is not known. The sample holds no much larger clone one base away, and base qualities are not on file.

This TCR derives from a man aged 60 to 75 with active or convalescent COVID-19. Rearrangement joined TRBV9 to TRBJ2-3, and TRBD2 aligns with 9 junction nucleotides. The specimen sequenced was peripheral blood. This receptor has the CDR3 CASSVGASGEADTQYF. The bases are TGTGCCAGCAGCGTAGGGGCTAGCGGGGAAGCAGATACGCAGTATTTT.